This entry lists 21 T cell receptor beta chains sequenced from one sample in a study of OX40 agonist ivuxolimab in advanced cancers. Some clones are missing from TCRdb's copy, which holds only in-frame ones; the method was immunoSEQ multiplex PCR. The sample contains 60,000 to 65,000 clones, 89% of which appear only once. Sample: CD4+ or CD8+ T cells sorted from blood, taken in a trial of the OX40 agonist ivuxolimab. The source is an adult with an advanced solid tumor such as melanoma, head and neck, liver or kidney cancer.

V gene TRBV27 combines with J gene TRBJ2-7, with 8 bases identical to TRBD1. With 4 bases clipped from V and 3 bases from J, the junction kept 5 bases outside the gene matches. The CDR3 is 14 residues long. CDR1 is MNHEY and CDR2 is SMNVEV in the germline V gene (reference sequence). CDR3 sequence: CASSSRTGNYEQYF. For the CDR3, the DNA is TGTGCCAGCAGTTCTCGGACAGGGAACTACGAGCAGTACTTC.

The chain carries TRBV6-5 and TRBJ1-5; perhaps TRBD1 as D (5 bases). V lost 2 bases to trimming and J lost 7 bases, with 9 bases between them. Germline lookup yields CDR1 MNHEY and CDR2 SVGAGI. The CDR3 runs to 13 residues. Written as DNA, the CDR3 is TGTGCCAGCAGTTACGGGGGGACGCAGCCCCAGCATTTT. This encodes CASSYGGTQPQHF.

CDR3: CASSEYFPGDGNTEAFF. CDR3 in DNA: TGTGCCAGCAGTGAATACTTTCCTGGGGACGGGAACACTGAAGCTTTCTTT. The rearrangement links TRBV25-1 to TRBJ1-1, with D tentatively TRBD1 (5 bases). Trimming took 0 bases from V and 1 from J, leaving 15 bases between them. Per the germline V gene, CDR1 is MGHDK and CDR2 is SYGVNS. The length of the CDR3 is 17 residues.

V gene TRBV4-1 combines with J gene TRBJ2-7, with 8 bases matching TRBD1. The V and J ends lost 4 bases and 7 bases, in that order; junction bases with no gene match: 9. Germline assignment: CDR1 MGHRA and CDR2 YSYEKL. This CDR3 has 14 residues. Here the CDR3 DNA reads TGCGCCAGCAGCCTCGGTCAGGGGGCGCTGGAGCAGTACTTC. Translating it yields CASSLGQGALEQYF.

In nucleotides, the CDR3 is TGTGCCACCAGCAGATCCGCGGGACAGGGAAAATACGAGCAGTACTTC. It yields the protein CATSRSAGQGKYEQYF. The chain joins TRBV15 to TRBJ2-7, with TRBD1 matching over 9 bases. The CDR3 has 16 amino acids. Germline trimming cut 2 bases from V and 4 bases from J; bases unmatched to any gene: 9. Per the germline V gene, CDR1 is LNHNV and CDR2 is YYDKDF (reference sequence).

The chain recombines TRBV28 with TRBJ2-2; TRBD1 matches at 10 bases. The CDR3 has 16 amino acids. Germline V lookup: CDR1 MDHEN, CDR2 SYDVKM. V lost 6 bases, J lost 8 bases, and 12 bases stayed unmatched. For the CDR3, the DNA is TGTGCCAGCAGCCCTCTGGGGACAGGGGCTCCGGGGGAGCTGTTTTTT. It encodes CASSPLGTGAPGELFF.

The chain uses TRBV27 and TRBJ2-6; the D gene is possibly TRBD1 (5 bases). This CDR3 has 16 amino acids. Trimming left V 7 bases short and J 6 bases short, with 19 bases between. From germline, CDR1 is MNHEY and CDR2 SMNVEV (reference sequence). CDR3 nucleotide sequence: TGTGCCAGCATGGGTGGGGCGGCGAGTGTGGCCAACGTCCTGACTTTC. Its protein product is CASMGGAASVANVLTF.

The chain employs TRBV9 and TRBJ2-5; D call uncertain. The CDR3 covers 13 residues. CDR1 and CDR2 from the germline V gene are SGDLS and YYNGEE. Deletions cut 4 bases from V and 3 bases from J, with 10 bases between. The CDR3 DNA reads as TGTGCCAGCAGCCCCAGACGGGAAGAGACCCAGTACTTC. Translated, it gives CASSPRREETQYF.

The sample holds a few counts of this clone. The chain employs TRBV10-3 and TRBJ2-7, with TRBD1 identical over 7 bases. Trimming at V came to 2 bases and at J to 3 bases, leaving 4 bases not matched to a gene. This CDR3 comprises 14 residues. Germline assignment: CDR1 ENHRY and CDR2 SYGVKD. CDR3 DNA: TGTGCCATCAGTGAGCCACGACAGGGCTACGAGCAGTACTTC. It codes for CAISEPRQGYEQYF.

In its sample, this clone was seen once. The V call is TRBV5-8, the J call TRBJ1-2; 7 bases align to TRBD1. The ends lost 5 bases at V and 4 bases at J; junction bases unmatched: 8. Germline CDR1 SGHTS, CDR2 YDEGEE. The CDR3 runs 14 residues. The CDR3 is CASSLGGSPYGYTF. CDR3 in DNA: TGTGCCAGCAGTCTAGGGGGCTCCCCCTATGGCTACACCTTC.

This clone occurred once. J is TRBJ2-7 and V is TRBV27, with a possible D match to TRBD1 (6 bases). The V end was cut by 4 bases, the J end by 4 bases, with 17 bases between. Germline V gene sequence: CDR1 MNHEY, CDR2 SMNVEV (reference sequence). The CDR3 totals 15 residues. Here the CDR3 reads CASSSKVWGLYEQYF. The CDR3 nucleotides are TGTGCCAGCAGTTCCAAGGTTTGGGGGCTGTACGAGCAGTACTTC.

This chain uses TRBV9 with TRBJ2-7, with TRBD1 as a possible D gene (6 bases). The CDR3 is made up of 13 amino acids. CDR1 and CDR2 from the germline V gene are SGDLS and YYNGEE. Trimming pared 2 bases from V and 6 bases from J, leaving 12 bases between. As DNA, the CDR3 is TGTGCCAGCAGCGTGAACAGGGCAGGCGAGCAGTACTTC. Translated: CASSVNRAGEQYF.

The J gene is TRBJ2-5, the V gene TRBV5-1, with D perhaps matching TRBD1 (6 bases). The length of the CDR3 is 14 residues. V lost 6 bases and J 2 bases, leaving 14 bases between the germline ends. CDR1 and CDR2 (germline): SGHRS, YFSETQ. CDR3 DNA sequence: TGCGCCAGCAATCAGGGGTGGGGTCAAGAGACCCAGTACTTC. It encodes CASNQGWGQETQYF.

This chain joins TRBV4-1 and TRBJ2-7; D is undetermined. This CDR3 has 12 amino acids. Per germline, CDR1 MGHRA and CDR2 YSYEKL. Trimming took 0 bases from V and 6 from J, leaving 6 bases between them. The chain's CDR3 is CASSQDRAEQYF. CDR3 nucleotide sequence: TGCGCCAGCAGCCAAGATAGGGCCGAGCAGTACTTC.

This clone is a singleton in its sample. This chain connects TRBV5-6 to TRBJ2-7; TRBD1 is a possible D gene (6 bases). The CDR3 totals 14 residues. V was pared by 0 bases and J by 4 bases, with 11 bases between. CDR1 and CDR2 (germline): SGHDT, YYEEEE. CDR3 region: CASSLALQGYEQYF. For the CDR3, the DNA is TGTGCCAGCAGCTTGGCTCTCCAGGGGTACGAGCAGTACTTC.

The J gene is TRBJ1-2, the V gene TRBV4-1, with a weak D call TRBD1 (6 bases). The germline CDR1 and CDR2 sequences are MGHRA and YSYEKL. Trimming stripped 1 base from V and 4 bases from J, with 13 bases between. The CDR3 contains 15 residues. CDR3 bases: TGCGCCAGCAGCCAAGTCCAGGGGACGGGCTATGGCTACACCTTC. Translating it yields CASSQVQGTGYGYTF.

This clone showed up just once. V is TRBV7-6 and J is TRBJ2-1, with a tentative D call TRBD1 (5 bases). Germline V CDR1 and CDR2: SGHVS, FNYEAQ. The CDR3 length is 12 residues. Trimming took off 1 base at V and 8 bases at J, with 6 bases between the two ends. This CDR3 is CASSLGGDEQFF. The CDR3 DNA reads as TGTGCCAGCAGCTTAGGGGGCGATGAGCAGTTCTTC.

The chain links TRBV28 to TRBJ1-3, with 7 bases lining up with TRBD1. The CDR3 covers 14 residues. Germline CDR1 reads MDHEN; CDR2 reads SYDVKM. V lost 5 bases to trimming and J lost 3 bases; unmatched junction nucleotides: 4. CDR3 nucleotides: TGTGCCAGCAGTATTTACAGGGGTGGAAACACCATATATTTT. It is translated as CASSIYRGGNTIYF.

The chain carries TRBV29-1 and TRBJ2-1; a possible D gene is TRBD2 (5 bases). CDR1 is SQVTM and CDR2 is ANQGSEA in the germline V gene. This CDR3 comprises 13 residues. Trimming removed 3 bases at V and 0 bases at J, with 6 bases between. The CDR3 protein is CSVEGSSYNEQFF. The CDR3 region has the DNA TGCAGCGTTGAGGGGAGCTCCTACAATGAGCAGTTCTTC.

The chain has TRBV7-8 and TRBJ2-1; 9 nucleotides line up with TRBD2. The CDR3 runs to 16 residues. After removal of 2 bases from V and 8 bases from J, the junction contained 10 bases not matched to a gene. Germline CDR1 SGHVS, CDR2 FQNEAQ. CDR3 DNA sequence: TGTGCCAGCAGCTTAACTGCGGGGGGGCGTTATGATGAGCAGTTCTTC. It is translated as CASSLTAGGRYDEQFF. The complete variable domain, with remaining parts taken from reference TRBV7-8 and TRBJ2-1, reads GAGVSQSPRYKVAKRGQDVALRCDPISGHVSLFWYQQALGQGPEFLTYFQNEAQLDKSGLPSDRFFAERPEGSVSTLKIQRTQQEDSAVYLCASSLTAGGRYDEQFFGPGTRLTVL.

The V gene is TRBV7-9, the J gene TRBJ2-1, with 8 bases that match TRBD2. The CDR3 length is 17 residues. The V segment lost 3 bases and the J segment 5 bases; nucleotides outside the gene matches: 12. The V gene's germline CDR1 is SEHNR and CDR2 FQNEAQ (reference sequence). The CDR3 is CASSFSSGGLEDNEQFF. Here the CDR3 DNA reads TGTGCCAGCAGCTTCTCCTCCGGGGGACTAGAAGACAATGAGCAGTTCTTC.